This passage covers 7 T cell receptor beta chains from one sample sequenced in a study of CD8+ T cells in alopecia areata (dated 2018 in TCRdb). The sample's time point, from its label and the paper: less than five weeks on oral tofacitinib. In light of the paper, this sample's treatment or condition label describes: oral pan-JAK inhibitor, 5-10 mg twice daily. The library was produced with the immunoSEQ multiplex PCR assay. To provide template for TCR sequencing, every sample had RNA extracted and reverse transcribed into cDNA. Held by TCRdb, this immuneACCESS table contains in-frame sequences only and omits some clones. Under half of the omission traces to an unresolved V gene where checked; the cause of the rest is unknown. For this sample the table gives around 190,000 clones, of which around 66% were detected only once. In total, the top ten clones hold 4.2% of the sample. Sample: CD4+ T cells sorted from blood, taken at week 4, from a patient treated with tofacitinib. The receptors come from a human donor with alopecia areata.

The chain carries TRBV2 and TRBJ2-5; D unclear. Germline loops: CDR1 SNHLY, CDR2 FYNNEI. The CDR3 sequence is 13 residues long. V was trimmed by 6 bases and J by 2 bases, leaving 10 bases between them. This CDR3 reads CASSVYLQETQYF. The CDR3 DNA reads as TGTGCCAGCAGCGTCTATCTTCAAGAGACCCAGTACTTC.

This chain connects TRBV7-2 to TRBJ2-7; 8 nucleotides agree with TRBD1. V dropped 3 bases and J dropped 7; count of bases not matched to a gene: 8. The CDR3 contains 14 residues. From germline, CDR1 is SGHTA and CDR2 FQGNSA. Here the CDR3 DNA reads TGTGCCAGCAGCTTGGACAGGGCCAGGAGGGAGCAGTACTTC. As protein: CASSLDRARREQYF.

The chain couples TRBV9 to TRBJ2-6; TRBD2 matches at 10 bases. Germline lookup yields CDR1 SGDLS and CDR2 YYNGEE. J lost 0 bases, V lost 4 bases, and 7 bases had no gene match. This CDR3 has 18 residues. The CDR3 nucleotides are TGTGCCAGCAGCACAAGCGGGGGGGCCAGCTCTGGGGCCAACGTCCTGACTTTC. It translates to CASSTSGGASSGANVLTF.

This chain connects TRBV29-1 to TRBJ1-3; D uncertain. CDR3 length: 13 amino acids. Trimming pared 7 bases from V and 3 bases from J, leaving 13 bases between. CDR1 SQVTM and CDR2 ANQGSEA come from the germline V gene. DNA for the CDR3: TGCAGCGCCGACCTGGGGATTGGAAACACCATATATTTT. Translation gives CSADLGIGNTIYF.

The CDR3 bases are TGTGCCAGCAGCCGATTCAGTGGCTTGGGGGGGAGCTCACCCCTCCACTTT. It translates to CASSRFSGLGGSSPLHF. The chain couples TRBV13 to TRBJ1-6; weak D call: TRBD1 (5 bases). CDR1 and CDR2 from the germline V gene are PRHDT and FYEKMQ (reference sequence). This CDR3 is 17 amino acids long. The V end lost 5 bases, the J end lost 10 bases, and 24 bases lay between the germline ends.

This clone was counted once. The rearrangement joins TRBV5-1 to TRBJ2-5; a possible D gene is TRBD1 (5 bases). CDR3 length equals 16 residues. Trimming pared 0 bases from V and 4 bases from J, leaving 16 bases between. Germline CDR1 SGHRS, CDR2 YFSETQ. The CDR3 sequence: CASSLGQGAHGETQYF. In DNA, the CDR3 is TGCGCCAGCAGCTTGGGGCAGGGCGCACATGGAGAGACCCAGTACTTC.

This clone rates as medium-sized. The chain links TRBV19 to TRBJ2-1; 10 bases align to TRBD2. Germline V CDR1 and CDR2: LNHDA, SQIVND (reference sequence). V lost 7 bases, J lost 6 bases, and 9 bases stayed unmatched. This CDR3 region has 15 residues. The DNA for the CDR3 is TGTGCCAGTATCCCGCCCAGCGGGGGGGTCAATGAGCAGTTCTTC. Protein: CASIPPSGGVNEQFF.